A selection of T cell receptor beta chains follows, all from one sample in a study of blood T cell repertoires in COVID-19. Using immunoSEQ multiplex PCR, the repertoire was profiled, and TCRdb retains in-frame clones only, with some absent. The table has around 100,000 clones, about 88% seen once. The sequencing sample was made of peripheral blood. Receptor source: a woman aged 55 to 70 with acute or convalescent COVID-19. Each CDR3 is given with its conserved first and last residue. D genes are given only for firm matches. Clone sizes are given selectively: once, few, many, or a class where the clone is expanded.

j_call	v_call	clone_size	d_call	cdr3_nt	cdr3_aa
TRBJ2-4	TRBV19	NA	NA	TGTGCCAGTAGTCATAACATCGCCAAAAACATTCAGTACTTC	CASSHNIAKNIQYF
TRBJ1-3	TRBV7-9	NA	TRBD1	TGTGCCAGCAGCTTACAGACAGGGGGTAGTGGAAACACCATATATTTT	CASSLQTGGSGNTIYF
TRBJ2-3	TRBV7-2	NA	TRBD2	TGTGCCAGCAGCTTCCGGCCCGCGGGGGGGGTCGATACGCAGTATTTT	CASSFRPAGGVDTQYF
TRBJ2-7	TRBV30	NA	TRBD1	TGTGCCTGGAGTAAAGGGACAGGGGGTCCCTACGAGCAGTACTTC	CAWSKGTGGPYEQYF
TRBJ1-6	TRBV27	few	NA	TGTGCCAGCAGCCCCCGGGGGAGCGCAAGCTCCTATAATTCACCCCTCCACTTT	CASSPRGSASSYNSPLHF
TRBJ2-7	TRBV28	once	NA	TGTGCCAGCATTAGACAGGCTTCCTACGAGCAGTACTTC	CASIRQASYEQYF
TRBJ2-5	TRBV6-1	NA	NA	TGTGCCAGCAGTGAAGTCACAGCCTTTGAAGAGACCCAGTACTTC	CASSEVTAFEETQYF
TRBJ2-2	TRBV5-5	NA	NA	TGTGCCAGCAGCTTGGGACAGAACACCGGGGAGCTGTTTTTT	CASSLGQNTGELFF
TRBJ1-1	TRBV6-5	NA	NA	TGTGCCAGCAGTTACTCATTAGAGAGGGAAGCTTTCTTT	CASSYSLEREAFF
TRBJ1-1	TRBV30	NA	NA	TGTGCCTGGAGTGTAATGGCCGCCGGGAGCTCTGAAGCTTTCTTT	CAWSVMAAGSSEAFF
TRBJ1-1	TRBV7-9	NA	NA	TGTGCCAGCAGCTTGGCGGGGACTGAAGCTTTCTTT	CASSLAGTEAFF
TRBJ1-1	TRBV19	NA	TRBD1	TGTGCCAGTAGACCAACCCCCGGGACAGTGGGGCACACTGAAGCTTTCTTT	CASRPTPGTVGHTEAFF
TRBJ1-1	TRBV7-9	NA	TRBD1	TGTGCCAGCAGCCTGGACAGGGATGGCACTGAAGCTTTCTTT	CASSLDRDGTEAFF
TRBJ1-5	TRBV7-2	NA	NA	TGTGCCAGCAGCTTAGTCCCCAGGCCAGATCAGCCCCAGCATTTT	CASSLVPRPDQPQHF
TRBJ2-7	TRBV5-4	NA	TRBD2	TGTGCCAGCAGCCCGATTCGGACTAGCGGTACCTCCTACGAGCAGTACTTC	CASSPIRTSGTSYEQYF
TRBJ1-5	TRBV28	NA	NA	TGTGCCAGCAGGACGGGGACAAATCAGCCCCAGCATTTT	CASRTGTNQPQHF
TRBJ2-1	TRBV2	NA	NA	TGTGCCAGCAGATCGGGACTGGGAGTCAATGAGCAGTTCTTC	CASRSGLGVNEQFF
TRBJ2-1	TRBV5-1	once	TRBD2	TGCGCCAGCAGCTGGACTAGCGGGGGAGGAAATGAGCAGTTCTTC	CASSWTSGGGNEQFF
TRBJ2-5	TRBV29-1	NA	NA	TGCAGCGCCCGACCCGACAGCTTCGTGACCCAGTACTTC	CSARPDSFVTQYF
TRBJ1-3	TRBV28	NA	NA	TGTGCCAGCACCCGGGACCGGGGGTTGGGAAACACCATATATTTT	CASTRDRGLGNTIYF
TRBJ2-7	TRBV18	NA	NA	TGTGCCAGCTCACAAACCGGTGGGAGCTCCTACGAGCAGTACTTC	CASSQTGGSSYEQYF
TRBJ1-6	TRBV5-6	NA	NA	TGTGCCAGCAGCCCGCGCACAGGGTATTCACCCCTCCACTTT	CASSPRTGYSPLHF
TRBJ1-6	TRBV5-4	NA	NA	TGTGCCAGCAGCTCTGGGGGGGACACTCGGAATTCACCCCTCCACTTT	CASSSGGDTRNSPLHF
TRBJ1-1	TRBV6-2/TRBV6-3	NA	NA	TGTGCCAGCAGTTTTACAGCGGGGTCAACTGAAGCTTTCTTT	CASSFTAGSTEAFF
TRBJ1-5	TRBV19	NA	NA	TGTGCCAGTAGTAAAACAGGGAGTCAGCCCCAGCATTTT	CASSKTGSQPQHF
TRBJ2-1	TRBV3-1/TRBV3-2	NA	TRBD2	TGTGCCAGCAGCCAAGAGATAGCGGGGGGCTCGTACAATGAGCAGTTCTTC	CASSQEIAGGSYNEQFF
TRBJ1-5	TRBV6-2/TRBV6-3	NA	NA	TGTGCCAGCAGTTACGAGGGTTTTGTCAGCAATCAGCCCCAGCATTTT	CASSYEGFVSNQPQHF
TRBJ2-6	TRBV7-9	NA	NA	TGTGCCAGCCCCCCTAGGGGGACCATTGAGGTATCTGGGGCCAACGTCCTGACTTTC	CASPPRGTIEVSGANVLTF
TRBJ2-7	TRBV5-1	NA	NA	TGCGCCAGCAGCCCGCTGGGTGGGGGGATCTACGAGCAGTACTTC	CASSPLGGGIYEQYF
TRBJ1-2	TRBV4-1	NA	NA	TGCGCCAGCAGCCAAGATAGAGGCTTTTTGGCAGCCTATGGCTACACCTTC	CASSQDRGFLAAYGYTF
TRBJ1-1	TRBV12-5	NA	TRBD1	TGTGCTAGTGGCCTCAACAGGGGTGAAGCTTTCTTT	CASGLNRGEAFF
TRBJ2-2	TRBV6-5	NA	NA	TGTGCCAGCAGGACACGGAACACCGGGGAGCTGTTTTTT	CASRTRNTGELFF
TRBJ1-1	TRBV6-2/TRBV6-3	NA	NA	TGTGCCAGCAGTTTCCAGGGTCGATCTTACACTGAAGCTTTCTTT	CASSFQGRSYTEAFF
TRBJ1-4	TRBV7-2	NA	NA	TGTGCCAGCAGCTGGCCCGGGAGATATGAAAAACTGTTTTTT	CASSWPGRYEKLFF
TRBJ1-6	TRBV7-2	NA	TRBD1	TGTGCCAGCAGCGCAACGGGACAGGGTGGCTATAATTCACCCCTCCACTTT	CASSATGQGGYNSPLHF
TRBJ1-3	TRBV7-6	NA	TRBD1	TGTGCCAGCAGCCCCAGGACAGGGGCTGGAAACACCATATATTTT	CASSPRTGAGNTIYF
TRBJ1-6	TRBV10-3	few	NA	TGTGCCATCAGTGGACAGGAAAATTCACCCCTCCACTTT	CAISGQENSPLHF
TRBJ1-4	TRBV6-5	NA	NA	TGTGCCAGCACACCTATGGGGGCAGGGAATGAAAAACTGTTTTTT	CASTPMGAGNEKLFF
TRBJ2-3	TRBV19	NA	TRBD1	TGTGCCAGTAGGCAACCGGGACAGGTCACAGATACGCAGTATTTT	CASRQPGQVTDTQYF
TRBJ1-5	TRBV30	NA	NA	TGTGCCTGGAGCCGGGGGTCGAAGCCCCAGCATTTT	CAWSRGSKPQHF
TRBJ2-3	TRBV30	NA	TRBD2	TGTGCCTGCCCTGGGACTAGCGGGAGCACAGATACGCAGTATTTT	CACPGTSGSTDTQYF
TRBJ1-6	TRBV7-9	NA	TRBD1	TGTGCCAGCAGCTTTTCACAGGGGGCGGATTCACCCCTCCACTTT	CASSFSQGADSPLHF
TRBJ2-1	TRBV4-2	NA	NA	TGTGCCAGCAGCCAAGCCCGACTAGATCTCCATGAGCAGTTCTTC	CASSQARLDLHEQFF
TRBJ2-1	TRBV28	NA	NA	TGTGCCAGCAGTTTACTTGGTTCGGCCAGGGACAATGAGCAGTTCTTC	CASSLLGSARDNEQFF
TRBJ2-1	TRBV6-5	NA	TRBD1	TGTGCCAGCAGCTTACCCCGCGGACAGGGCGGTGAGCAGTTCTTC	CASSLPRGQGGEQFF
TRBJ1-5	TRBV12-3/TRBV12-4	few	NA	TGTGCCAGCAGTTTCTCGAGTAATCAGCCCCAGCATTTT	CASSFSSNQPQHF
TRBJ1-3	TRBV2	few	NA	TGTGCCAGCAGCGCAGGCTTCTCTGGAAACACCATATATTTT	CASSAGFSGNTIYF
TRBJ2-1	TRBV28	NA	NA	TGTGCCAGCAGTTCGGGTCTTCACAATGAGCAGTTCTTC	CASSSGLHNEQFF
TRBJ1-6	TRBV2	NA	NA	TGTGCCAGCAGTCTAGATAGGTCCTATAATTCACCCCTCCACTTT	CASSLDRSYNSPLHF
TRBJ1-6	TRBV7-2	NA	NA	TGTGCCAGCAGCCCCCGACGGGAGAGTTCACCCCTCCACTTT	CASSPRRESSPLHF
TRBJ1-1	TRBV10-3	NA	NA	TGTGCCATCAGGGCGGGCCCCCTACCCCCTGAAGCTTTCTTT	CAIRAGPLPPEAFF
TRBJ1-5	TRBV9	once	NA	TGTGCCAGCAGCGTAGCCGGGTTGGGTCAGCCCCAGCATTTT	CASSVAGLGQPQHF
TRBJ2-3	TRBV11-3	NA	NA	TGTGCCAGCAGTCCTGGGCGGGGGCAGTATTTT	CASSPGRGQYF
TRBJ2-2	TRBV9	NA	NA	TGTGCCAGCAGCGTATCCGGTACCGGGGAGCTGTTTTTT	CASSVSGTGELFF
TRBJ1-1	TRBV5-4	few	NA	TGTGCCAGCAGCTTGGACCAGGGATCGACTGAAGCTTTCTTT	CASSLDQGSTEAFF
TRBJ2-5	TRBV7-8	NA	NA	TGTGCCAGCAGCTTATACAGTAGGAGCGGGTCCGGGGCCCAGTACTTC	CASSLYSRSGSGAQYF
TRBJ2-1	TRBV11-1	NA	NA	TGTGCCAGCAGCTTGGCGGGGTGGGGGAATGAGCAGTTCTTC	CASSLAGWGNEQFF
TRBJ2-7	TRBV14	NA	TRBD1	TGTGCCAGCAGCCAAGGGAACAGGGGCGAGCAGTACTTC	CASSQGNRGEQYF
TRBJ2-7	TRBV6-5	once	TRBD1	TGTGCCAGCAGTTACTCCCGGACAGGGGGCACCGGCAAGCAGTACTTC	CASSYSRTGGTGKQYF
TRBJ2-3	TRBV11-3	NA	TRBD1	TGTGCCAGCAGCCCAGGGGGAGACTACACAGATACGCAGTATTTT	CASSPGGDYTDTQYF